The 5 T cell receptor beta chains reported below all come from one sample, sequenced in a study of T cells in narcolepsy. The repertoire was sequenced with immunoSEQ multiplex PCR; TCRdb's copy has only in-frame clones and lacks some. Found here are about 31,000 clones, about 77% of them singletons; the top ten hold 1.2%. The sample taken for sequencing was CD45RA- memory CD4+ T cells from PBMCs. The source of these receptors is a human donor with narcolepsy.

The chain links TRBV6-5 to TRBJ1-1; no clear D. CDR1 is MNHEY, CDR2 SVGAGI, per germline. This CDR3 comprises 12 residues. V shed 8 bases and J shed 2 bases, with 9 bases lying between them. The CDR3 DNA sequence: TGTGCCAGCTCTCGACCTAACACTGAAGCTTTCTTT. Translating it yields CASSRPNTEAFF.

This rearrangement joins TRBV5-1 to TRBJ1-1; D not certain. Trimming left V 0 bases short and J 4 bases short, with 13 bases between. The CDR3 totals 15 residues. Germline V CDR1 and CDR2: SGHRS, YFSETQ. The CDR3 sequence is CASSLESGVSTEAFF. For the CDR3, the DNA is TGCGCCAGCAGCTTGGAGTCGGGAGTAAGCACTGAAGCTTTCTTT. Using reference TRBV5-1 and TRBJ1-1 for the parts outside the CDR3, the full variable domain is KAGVTQTPRYLIKTRGQQVTLSCSPISGHRSVSWYQQTPGQGLQFLFEYFSETQRNKGNFPGRFSGRQFSNSRSEMNVSTLELGDSALYLCASSLESGVSTEAFFGQGTRLTVV.

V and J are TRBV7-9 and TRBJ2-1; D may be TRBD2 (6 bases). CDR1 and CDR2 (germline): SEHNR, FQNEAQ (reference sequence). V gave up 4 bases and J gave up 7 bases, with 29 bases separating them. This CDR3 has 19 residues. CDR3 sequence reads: CASSSPKWWEVRGGNEQFF. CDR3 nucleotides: TGTGCCAGCAGCTCCCCTAAGTGGTGGGAGGTCCGTGGTGGGAATGAGCAGTTCTTC. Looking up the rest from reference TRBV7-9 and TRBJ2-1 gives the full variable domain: DTGVSQNPRHKITKRGQNVTFRCDPISEHNRLYWYRQTLGQGPEFLTYFQNEAQLEKSRLLSDRFSAERPKGSFSTLEIQRTEQGDSAMYLCASSSPKWWEVRGGNEQFFGPGTRLTVL.

CDR3 nucleotide sequence: TGCGCCAGCGGGACAGGGCTTGCAACTAATGAAAAACTGTTTTTT. This sequence encodes CASGTGLATNEKLFF. This sequence joins TRBV5-1 and TRBJ1-4; 9 positions agree with TRBD1. CDR3 length: 15 amino acids. The germline gives CDR1 SGHRS, CDR2 YFSETQ. Trimming cost V 7 bases and J 0 bases; bases outside gene matches: 4.

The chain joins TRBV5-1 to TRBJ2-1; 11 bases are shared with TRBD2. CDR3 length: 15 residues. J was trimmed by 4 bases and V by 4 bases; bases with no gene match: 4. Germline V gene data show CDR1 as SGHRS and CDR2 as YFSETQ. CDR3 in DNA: TGCGCCAGCAGCAAAACTAGCGGGGGTTACAATGAGCAGTTCTTC. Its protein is CASSKTSGGYNEQFF. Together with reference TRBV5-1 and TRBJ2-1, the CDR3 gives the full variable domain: KAGVTQTPRYLIKTRGQQVTLSCSPISGHRSVSWYQQTPGQGLQFLFEYFSETQRNKGNFPGRFSGRQFSNSRSEMNVSTLELGDSALYLCASSKTSGGYNEQFFGPGTRLTVL.